This T cell receptor beta chain was identified during a study of PD-1 blockade in classical Hodgkin lymphoma. General study points: TCR diversity at baseline was reported to be reduced in newly diagnosed patients relative to healthy donors. Whoever responded completely had baseline diversity much like that seen in newly diagnosed patients.

The sample holds one count of this clone. The antigen remains undetermined. Some clones are missing from TCRdb's copy, which holds only in-frame ones; the method was immunoSEQ multiplex PCR. The profile shows approximately 99,000 clones, 75% to 85% of them singletons. Germline V gene sequence: CDR1 LGHNA, CDR2 YSLEER. Deletions cut 2 bases from V and 6 bases from J, with 11 bases between. CDR3 size: 13 residues. No patient escaped relapse after autologous stem cell transplantation, and brentuximab vedotin exposure varied. This chain joins TRBV4-3 and TRBJ2-7; D not resolved. Here the sequenced sample was peripheral blood mononuclear cells (PBMCs), taken before the second cycle of nivolumab. This TCR was sampled from a human donor with classical Hodgkin lymphoma. In nucleotides, the CDR3 is TGCGCCAGCAGCCAAACTACCTCCACCGAGCAGTACTTC. It codes for CASSQTTSTEQYF.